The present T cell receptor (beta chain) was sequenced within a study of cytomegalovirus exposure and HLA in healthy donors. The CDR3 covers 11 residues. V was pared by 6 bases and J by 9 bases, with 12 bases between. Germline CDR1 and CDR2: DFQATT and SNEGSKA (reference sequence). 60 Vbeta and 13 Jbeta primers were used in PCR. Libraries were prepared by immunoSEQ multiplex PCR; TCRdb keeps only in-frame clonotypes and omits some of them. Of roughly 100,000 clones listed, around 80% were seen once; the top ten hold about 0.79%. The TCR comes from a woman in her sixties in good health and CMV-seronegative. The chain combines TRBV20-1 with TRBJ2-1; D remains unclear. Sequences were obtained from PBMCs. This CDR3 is CSAQLRVEQFF. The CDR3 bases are TGCAGTGCACAACTACGCGTTGAGCAGTTCTTC.